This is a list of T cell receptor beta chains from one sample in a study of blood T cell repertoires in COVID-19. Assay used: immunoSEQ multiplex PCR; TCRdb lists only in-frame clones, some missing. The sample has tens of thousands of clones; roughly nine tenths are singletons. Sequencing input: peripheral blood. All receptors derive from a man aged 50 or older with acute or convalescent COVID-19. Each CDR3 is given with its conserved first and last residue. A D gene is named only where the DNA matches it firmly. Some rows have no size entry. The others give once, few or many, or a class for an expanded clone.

cdr3_aa: CASSLGQTGKNTEAFF
cdr3_nt: TGTGCCAGCAGCTTAGGACAGACAGGGAAGAACACTGAAGCTTTCTTT
v_call: TRBV7-9
clone_size: .
j_call: TRBJ1-1
d_call: TRBD1

cdr3_aa: CASSLAQIRQTNTEAFF
cdr3_nt: TGCGCCAGCAGCTTGGCCCAGATTCGACAGACAAACACTGAAGCTTTCTTT
v_call: TRBV5-1
clone_size: .
j_call: TRBJ1-1
d_call: .

cdr3_aa: CASSLGGLSNQPQHF
cdr3_nt: TGTGCCAGCAGCTTAGGGGGACTGAGCAATCAGCCCCAGCATTTT
v_call: TRBV7-2
clone_size: .
j_call: TRBJ1-5
d_call: .

cdr3_aa: CAWSVLENNSPLHF
cdr3_nt: TGTGCCTGGAGTGTACTCGAGAATAATTCACCCCTCCACTTT
v_call: TRBV30
clone_size: .
j_call: TRBJ1-6
d_call: .

cdr3_aa: CASSLGQFRGLPQETQYF
cdr3_nt: TGTGCCAGCAGCTTAGGCCAGTTCAGGGGGTTGCCGCAAGAGACCCAGTACTTC
v_call: TRBV7-9
clone_size: .
j_call: TRBJ2-5
d_call: TRBD1

cdr3_aa: CASSPGIRDYGYTF
cdr3_nt: TGTGCCAGCAGTCCGGGAATTCGGGACTATGGCTACACCTTC
v_call: TRBV6-2/TRBV6-3
clone_size: .
j_call: TRBJ1-2
d_call: .

cdr3_aa: CASSFNNEQFF
cdr3_nt: TGTGCCAGCAGCTTCAACAATGAGCAGTTCTTC
v_call: TRBV11-1
clone_size: .
j_call: TRBJ2-1
d_call: .

cdr3_aa: CASSYRQGWEKLFF
cdr3_nt: TGTGCCAGCTCATACAGACAGGGATGGGAAAAACTGTTTTTT
v_call: TRBV11-2
clone_size: few
j_call: TRBJ1-4
d_call: TRBD1

cdr3_aa: CASSQVGGPQDQPQHF
cdr3_nt: TGTGCCAGCAGCCAAGTCGGGGGGCCTCAGGATCAGCCCCAGCATTTT
v_call: TRBV4-2
clone_size: .
j_call: TRBJ1-5
d_call: .

cdr3_aa: CASSRDTTDTQYF
cdr3_nt: TGTGCCAGCAGCAGGGACACCACAGATACGCAGTATTTT
v_call: TRBV9
clone_size: .
j_call: TRBJ2-3
d_call: .

cdr3_aa: CASSSPRGQGTEAFF
cdr3_nt: TGTGCCAGCAGTAGCCCCAGGGGGCAGGGAACTGAAGCTTTCTTT
v_call: TRBV6-2/TRBV6-3
clone_size: once
j_call: TRBJ1-1
d_call: TRBD1

cdr3_aa: CASSANAGIGELFF
cdr3_nt: TGTGCCAGCAGTGCCAATGCCGGGATCGGGGAGCTGTTTTTT
v_call: TRBV6-4
clone_size: .
j_call: TRBJ2-2
d_call: .

cdr3_aa: CAWSAAGLAVQETQYF
cdr3_nt: TGTGCCTGGAGTGCAGCGGGACTAGCGGTCCAAGAGACCCAGTACTTC
v_call: TRBV30
clone_size: .
j_call: TRBJ2-5
d_call: TRBD2

cdr3_aa: CARSLGGDHGYTF
cdr3_nt: TGTGCCAGAAGCTTGGGGGGAGATCATGGCTACACCTTC
v_call: TRBV5-3
clone_size: once
j_call: TRBJ1-2
d_call: .

cdr3_aa: CASSKFVTANTEAFF
cdr3_nt: TGTGCCAGCAGCAAATTTGTGACAGCGAACACTGAAGCTTTCTTT
v_call: TRBV27
clone_size: .
j_call: TRBJ1-1
d_call: .

cdr3_aa: CASSAGLEAGTDTQYF
cdr3_nt: TGTGCCAGCAGTGCCGGACTGGAGGCAGGCACAGATACGCAGTATTTT
v_call: TRBV6-1
clone_size: .
j_call: TRBJ2-3
d_call: .

cdr3_aa: CASSQEAVGEQFF
cdr3_nt: TGTGCCAGCAGCCAGGAGGCTGTTGGGGAGCAGTTCTTC
v_call: TRBV3-1/TRBV3-2
clone_size: .
j_call: TRBJ2-1
d_call: .

cdr3_aa: CASSVDPTVGGNTIYF
cdr3_nt: TGTGCCAGCAGCGTAGACCCCACAGTAGGAGGAAACACCATATATTTT
v_call: TRBV9
clone_size: once
j_call: TRBJ1-3
d_call: .

cdr3_aa: CASSFAGGSNQPQHF
cdr3_nt: TGTGCCAGCAGTTTTGCAGGGGGCAGCAATCAGCCCCAGCATTTT
v_call: TRBV28
clone_size: once
j_call: TRBJ1-5
d_call: TRBD1

cdr3_aa: CASSNNRGGRKKLFF
cdr3_nt: TGTGCCAGCAGTAACAACAGGGGGGGGAGGAAAAAACTGTTTTTT
v_call: TRBV27
clone_size: .
j_call: TRBJ1-4
d_call: TRBD1

cdr3_aa: CASSQSGTDVRETQYF
cdr3_nt: TGTGCCAGCAGCCAATCCGGGACAGACGTTCGGGAGACCCAGTACTTC
v_call: TRBV4-2
clone_size: .
j_call: TRBJ2-5
d_call: TRBD1

cdr3_aa: CASSVGAGGPIGELFF
cdr3_nt: TGTGCCAGCAGCGTAGGGGCGGGAGGGCCGATCGGGGAGCTGTTTTTT
v_call: TRBV9
clone_size: few
j_call: TRBJ2-2
d_call: TRBD2

cdr3_aa: CASTRTGVLYEQYF
cdr3_nt: TGTGCCAGCACCAGGACAGGGGTTCTCTACGAGCAGTACTTC
v_call: TRBV28
clone_size: .
j_call: TRBJ2-7
d_call: TRBD1

cdr3_aa: CASSPGGEQFF
cdr3_nt: TGTGCCAGTAGTCCCGGGGGTGAGCAGTTCTTC
v_call: TRBV19
clone_size: .
j_call: TRBJ2-1
d_call: .

cdr3_aa: CASSTITGQGWDGYTF
cdr3_nt: TGTGCCAGCAGTACCATAACGGGACAGGGTTGGGATGGCTACACCTTC
v_call: TRBV27
clone_size: .
j_call: TRBJ1-2
d_call: TRBD1

cdr3_aa: CSASRESNEQFF
cdr3_nt: TGCAGTGCTAGTCGGGAGAGCAATGAGCAGTTCTTC
v_call: TRBV20-1
clone_size: .
j_call: TRBJ2-1
d_call: .

cdr3_aa: CASSRDREIENIQYF
cdr3_nt: TGTGCCAGCAGTCGGGACAGGGAAATCGAAAACATTCAGTACTTC
v_call: TRBV6-5
clone_size: .
j_call: TRBJ2-4
d_call: TRBD1

cdr3_aa: CASSLERGKLGYTF
cdr3_nt: TGTGCCAGCAGCTTGGAAAGGGGGAAACTTGGCTACACCTTC
v_call: TRBV5-6
clone_size: .
j_call: TRBJ1-2
d_call: .